The 21 T cell receptor beta chains in this list originate from one sample, sequenced in a study of blood T cell repertoires in COVID-19. TCRdb keeps only in-frame clones here, not all; method: immunoSEQ multiplex PCR. The table shows just over 300,000 clones, with around 86% occurring only once. Sequencing was carried out using PBMCs or T cells enriched from blood (not recorded which). Receptor source: a man aged 30 to 45 who had recovered from COVID-19.

V usage is TRBV11-2 and J usage is TRBJ1-5, with D unresolved. Germline V gene sequence: CDR1 SGHAT, CDR2 FQNNGV. V lost 0 bases to trimming and J lost 3 bases, with 9 bases between them. The CDR3 spans 15 residues. CDR3 nucleotides: TGTGCCAGCAGCTTAGATTACAGTTCCAATCAGCCCCAGCATTTT. Amino acid sequence: CASSLDYSSNQPQHF.

The V and J genes are TRBV9 and TRBJ1-2; no definite D call. Germline V CDR1 and CDR2: SGDLS, YYNGEE. Trimming pared 4 bases from V and 12 bases from J, leaving 13 bases between. This CDR3 has 11 amino acids. The CDR3 reads CASSSRGSDTF. The CDR3 DNA sequence: TGTGCCAGCAGCTCGCGGGGATCGGACACCTTC. Supplemented by reference TRBV9 and TRBJ1-2, the full variable domain reads DSGVTQTPKHLITATGQRVTLRCSPRSGDLSVYWYQQSLDQGLQFLIQYYNGEERAKGNILERFSAQQFPDLHSELNLSSLELGDSALYFCASSSRGSDTFGSGTRLTVV.

This chain connects TRBV6-5 to TRBJ1-3, with unresolved D. Looked up from germline, CDR1 is MNHEY and CDR2 is SVGAGI. V was pared by 5 bases and J by 4 bases, with 12 bases between. The CDR3 has 14 residues. The CDR3 sequence is CASSPYTPGNTIYF. For the CDR3, the DNA is TGTGCCAGCAGTCCATACACGCCAGGAAACACCATATATTTT.

The chain combines TRBV28 with TRBJ2-5; 7 bases match TRBD2. Germline assignment: CDR1 MDHEN and CDR2 SYDVKM. Trimming cost V 3 bases and J 2 bases; bases outside gene matches: 6. This CDR3 contains 15 residues. DNA for the CDR3: TGTGCCAGCAGTTTCGCGGGGGTTCCACAAGAGACCCAGTACTTC. Translation gives CASSFAGVPQETQYF.

V usage is TRBV2 and J usage is TRBJ2-3; 10 bases match TRBD1. Germline V lookup: CDR1 SNHLY, CDR2 FYNNEI. This CDR3 comprises 18 residues. The V segment lost 0 bases and the J segment 2 bases; nucleotides outside the gene matches: 8. CDR3 protein: CASSEAWGQGTPTDTQYF. The CDR3 region has the DNA TGTGCCAGCAGTGAAGCGTGGGGACAGGGGACTCCCACAGATACGCAGTATTTT.

The chain combines TRBV24-1 with TRBJ1-2, with D unclear. Germline V gene lookup returns CDR1 KGHDR and CDR2 SFDVKD. CDR3 size: 12 residues. Trimming cost V 9 bases and J 3 bases, with 10 bases left between them. The CDR3 sequence is CATSTADYGYTF. Here the CDR3 DNA reads TGTGCCACCTCTACAGCGGACTATGGCTACACCTTC.

V gene TRBV12-3 or TRBV12-4 combines with J gene TRBJ2-1, with D perhaps matching TRBD2 (7 bases). The CDR3 consists of 12 residues. Trimming removed 5 bases from V and 10 bases from J, with 12 bases in between. The CDR3 sequence: CASSPQGGEQFF. In nucleotides, the CDR3 is TGTGCCAGCAGTCCACAGGGAGGGGAGCAGTTCTTC.

V and J are TRBV7-9 and TRBJ1-1; weak D call: TRBD1 (5 bases). Germline values: CDR1 SEHNR, CDR2 FQNEAQ (reference sequence). The CDR3 spans 14 residues. V was clipped by 5 bases and J by 2 bases, with 12 bases between them. CDR3 nucleotide sequence: TGTGCCAGCAGCCTACTGACAGATAACACTGAAGCTTTCTTT. Translation: CASSLLTDNTEAFF. Drawing the rest from reference TRBV7-9 and TRBJ1-1, the complete variable domain is DTGVSQNPRHKITKRGQNVTFRCDPISEHNRLYWYRQTLGQGPEFLTYFQNEAQLEKSRLLSDRFSAERPKGSFSTLEIQRTEQGDSAMYLCASSLLTDNTEAFFGQGTRLTVV.

The chain links TRBV5-1 to TRBJ1-1; D gene unclear. This CDR3 comprises 14 residues. Germline V lookup: CDR1 SGHRS, CDR2 YFSETQ. Trimming removed 4 bases from V and 3 bases from J, with 13 bases in between. For the CDR3, the DNA is TGCGCCAGCAGCCACACGAGGGCGGACACTGAAGCTTTCTTT. Protein: CASSHTRADTEAFF. Combining the CDR3 with reference TRBV5-1 and TRBJ1-1 gives the whole variable domain KAGVTQTPRYLIKTRGQQVTLSCSPISGHRSVSWYQQTPGQGLQFLFEYFSETQRNKGNFPGRFSGRQFSNSRSEMNVSTLELGDSALYLCASSHTRADTEAFFGQGTRLTVV.

The chain links TRBV19 to TRBJ2-3; a possible D gene is TRBD2 (6 bases). Germline V lookup: CDR1 LNHDA, CDR2 SQIVND (reference sequence). The CDR3 sequence is 16 residues long. V was clipped by 5 bases and J by 6 bases, with 21 bases between them. The CDR3 reads CASSLDLGGVIDTQYF. CDR3 coding DNA: TGTGCCAGTAGTTTGGATTTGGGGGGAGTAATTGATACGCAGTATTTT.

The V call is TRBV28, the J call TRBJ1-5; TRBD1 agrees at 12 bases. Losses at the gene ends were 5 bases for V and 7 bases for J; bases not matched to a gene: 6. Per the germline V gene, CDR1 is MDHEN and CDR2 is SYDVKM. There are 15 residues in the CDR3. CDR3: CASSLGQGAGQPQHF. The CDR3 DNA follows: TGTGCCAGCAGTCTGGGACAGGGGGCAGGGCAGCCCCAGCATTTT.

The J gene is TRBJ2-6, the V gene TRBV14; TRBD1 agrees at 9 bases. The germline gives CDR1 SGHDN, CDR2 FVKESK. The CDR3 length is 18 residues. Unmatched junction bases numbered 6, after V lost 3 bases and J lost 0 bases. CDR3 sequence reads: CASSQRTGALSGANVLTF. In DNA form, the CDR3 reads TGTGCCAGCAGCCAGCGGACAGGGGCGCTCTCTGGGGCCAACGTCCTGACTTTC.

V gene TRBV18 combines with J gene TRBJ1-1; D is ambiguous. Germline CDR1 reads KGHSH; CDR2 reads LQKENI. With 5 bases removed from V and 10 bases from J, the gap between germline ends came to 17 bases. CDR3 length: 13 amino acids. The CDR3 here is CASSETTGLGAFF. DNA of the CDR3: TGTGCCAGCTCAGAGACTACGGGGTTGGGAGCTTTCTTT.

This clone was observed once. The CDR3 region has the DNA TGTGCCAGCAGCTTACCCCCGGCGGGGGGCCTAAGCACAGATACGCAGTATTTT. This encodes CASSLPPAGGLSTDTQYF. The gene calls are TRBV7-6 and TRBJ2-3; 8 bases are shared with TRBD2. The CDR3 runs 18 residues. Germline V gene data show CDR1 as SGHVS and CDR2 as FNYEAQ. The J segment lost 0 bases and the V segment lost 2 bases, leaving 10 bases of the junction unmatched.

This clone was seen a single time. This chain uses TRBV6-5 with TRBJ2-7; 9 bases fit TRBD1. CDR1 is MNHEY, CDR2 SVGAGI, per germline. The CDR3 has 15 residues. The J segment lost 5 bases and the V segment lost 2 bases, leaving 7 bases of the junction unmatched. The DNA for the CDR3 is TGTGCCAGCAGTTACGTCGGACAGGGGCCCGACGAGCAGTACTTC. Its protein is CASSYVGQGPDEQYF.

The rearrangement links TRBV12-3 or TRBV12-4 to TRBJ2-7, with a weak D call TRBD1 (6 bases). V lost 3 bases and J 6 bases, leaving 12 bases between the germline ends. The CDR3 covers 13 residues. CDR3 sequence (DNA): TGTGCCAGCAGTTTGCTCCGGGACACCGAGCAGTACTTC. Translated, it gives CASSLLRDTEQYF.

V gene TRBV19 combines with J gene TRBJ1-2; a weak D match, TRBD1 (5 bases). V dropped 6 bases and J dropped 4 bases, with 9 bases sitting between them. CDR1 is LNHDA and CDR2 is SQIVND in the germline V gene (reference sequence). CDR3 length: 12 amino acids. The CDR3 reads CASRPGIYGYTF. In DNA form, the CDR3 reads TGTGCCAGTAGGCCAGGGATCTATGGCTACACCTTC. Looking up the rest from reference TRBV19 and TRBJ1-2 gives the full variable domain: DGGITQSPKYLFRKEGQNVTLSCEQNLNHDAMYWYRQDPGQGLRLIYYSQIVNDFQKGDIAEGYSVSREKKESFPLTVTSAQKNPTAFYLCASRPGIYGYTFGSGTRLTVV.

The count of this clone is one. The CDR3 protein is CASSKLAGGPDGELFF. In nucleotides, the CDR3 is TGTGCCAGCAGTAAGCTAGCGGGGGGGCCAGACGGGGAGCTGTTTTTT. The chain recombines TRBV7-9 with TRBJ2-2; TRBD2 matches at 12 bases. The CDR3 has 16 amino acids. V shed 6 bases and J 7 bases; nucleotides not matched to a gene: 9. Germline CDR1 and CDR2: SEHNR and FQNEAQ (reference sequence).

The genes are TRBV7-2 and TRBJ2-7, with 9 bases matching TRBD2. CDR1 SGHTA and CDR2 FQGNSA come from the germline V gene. The trim removed 5 bases at V and 2 bases at J, leaving 4 bases unmatched. The CDR3 totals 14 residues. DNA for the CDR3: TGTGCCAGCAGCGAACTAGCGGGTACCTACGAGCAGTACTTC. Its protein is CASSELAGTYEQYF.

The rearrangement links TRBV6-1 to TRBJ1-5; the D is unclear. Germline V gene lookup returns CDR1 MNHNS and CDR2 SASEGT. V was shortened by 2 bases and J by 2 bases, with 7 bases between the two germline ends. The CDR3 extends over 14 amino acids. CDR3 loop: CASSERGRNQPQHF. The CDR3 nucleotides read TGTGCCAGCAGTGAACGCGGCCGCAATCAGCCCCAGCATTTT.

V gene TRBV18 combines with J gene TRBJ2-1; maybe TRBD1 (6 bases). CDR1 is KGHSH, CDR2 LQKENI, per germline. The CDR3 consists of 16 residues. Trimming cost V 0 bases and J 6 bases, with 15 bases left between them. In nucleotides, the CDR3 is TGTGCCAGCTCACCACCGCCCCAGCTAGGGGGCAATGAGCAGTTCTTC. Residues: CASSPPPQLGGNEQFF.